The sequence of this TCR beta chain was determined in a study of Graves' ophthalmopathy and Graves' hyperthyroidism. Across the whole study: At initial diagnosis, peripheral blood was obtained, and this preceded any treatment. Study results and caveats: A model of 13 signatures distinguished ophthalmopathy from stable hyperthyroidism at roughly 86% sensitivity and nearly 83% specificity.

Ages of hyperthyroidism patients ran from 18 to 65, and their diagnoses were new, under 2 months' duration. Remarks on this clonotype: As yet, its antigen is unknown.

With V trimmed by 7 bases and J by 4 bases, 5 bases remained unmatched. Germline CDR1 MNHEY, CDR2 SVGEGT. This CDR3 is built from 15 residues. RNA transcripts were the source from which TCR beta CDR3 regions were amplified. HTBI-primed RT-PCR formed the first round, and a multiplex PCR formed the second. A single record per CDR3 protein comes from TCRdb applying MiXCR to the multiplex PCR reads. Of about 420,000 distinct CDR3 sequences listed, under 25% are singletons. V is TRBV6-2 or TRBV6-3 and J is TRBJ2-2; 11 positions match TRBD1. The clonotype was recovered from a woman younger than 35 with stable Graves' hyperthyroidism. Sample: peripheral blood. The CDR3 sequence is CASTDRGPVTGELFF. CDR3 bases: TGTGCCAGCACGGACAGGGGGCCGGTCACCGGGGAGCTGTTTTTT.